This TCR beta chain is drawn from a study of blood T cells in healthy people across ages. Through a sample-barcoded 5' primer and a J-beta primer mix, a second PCR was run for roughly 7 to 11 cycles. TCRdb reprocessed the 5' RACE reads via MiXCR and lists one record per CDR3 protein. The profile shows roughly 1,500,000 distinct CDR3 sequences, around 39% of them singletons. The germline V gene encodes CDR1 ENHRY and CDR2 SYGVKD. The CDR3 is 17 residues long. Trimming stripped 3 bases from V and 2 bases from J, with 19 bases between. Sequenced material: blood. J is TRBJ1-2 and V is TRBV10-3; maybe TRBD1 (5 bases). The sequence came from a woman younger than 30 in good health. The CDR3 sequence is CAISDAGPNIPNYGYTF. CDR3 in DNA: TGTGCCATCAGTGATGCAGGGCCAAATATACCCAACTATGGCTACACCTTC.